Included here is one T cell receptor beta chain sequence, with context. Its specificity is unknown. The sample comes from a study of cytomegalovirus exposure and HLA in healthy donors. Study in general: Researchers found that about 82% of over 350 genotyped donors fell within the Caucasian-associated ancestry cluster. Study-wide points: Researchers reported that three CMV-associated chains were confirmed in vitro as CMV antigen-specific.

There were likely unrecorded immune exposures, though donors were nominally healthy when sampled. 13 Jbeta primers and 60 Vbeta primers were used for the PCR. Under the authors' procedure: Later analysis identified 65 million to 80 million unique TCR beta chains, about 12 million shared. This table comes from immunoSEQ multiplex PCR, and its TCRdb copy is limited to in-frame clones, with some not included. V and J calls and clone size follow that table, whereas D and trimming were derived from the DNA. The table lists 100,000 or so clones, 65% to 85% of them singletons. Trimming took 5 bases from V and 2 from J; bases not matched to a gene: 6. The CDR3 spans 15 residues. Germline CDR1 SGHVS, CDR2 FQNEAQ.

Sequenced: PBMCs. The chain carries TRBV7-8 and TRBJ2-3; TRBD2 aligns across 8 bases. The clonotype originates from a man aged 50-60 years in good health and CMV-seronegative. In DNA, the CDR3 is TGTGCCAGCAGCCCAAGCGGGGGATCCACAGATACGCAGTATTTT. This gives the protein CASSPSGGSTDTQYF.